This T cell receptor beta chain is from a study of siplizumab effects on memory and regulatory T cells. Assay: immunoSEQ multiplex PCR; the TCRdb copy retains only in-frame clones and omits some. The sample contains 100,000 or so clones, 93% of which appear only once. This CDR3 contains 14 residues. The trim removed 7 bases at V and 8 bases at J, leaving 12 bases unmatched. Germline CDR1 reads MNHEY; CDR2 reads SVGAGI. V usage is TRBV6-5 and J usage is TRBJ1-2, with TRBD1 matching 8 bases. The sequence was collected from a human donor in good health. Sequencing input: non-Treg CD4+ T cells sorted from blood. The CDR3 DNA is TGTGCCAGCACCTTTAGGACAGGGTCGTACGGCTACACCTTC. Translating gives CASTFRTGSYGYTF.